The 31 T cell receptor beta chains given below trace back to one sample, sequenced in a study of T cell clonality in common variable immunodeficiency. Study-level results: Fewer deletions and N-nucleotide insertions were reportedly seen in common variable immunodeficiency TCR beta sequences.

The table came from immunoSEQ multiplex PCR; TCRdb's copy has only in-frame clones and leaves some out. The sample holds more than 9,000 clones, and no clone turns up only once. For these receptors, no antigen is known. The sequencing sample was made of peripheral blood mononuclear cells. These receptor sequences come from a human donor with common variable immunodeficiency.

Incomplete CDR3 DNA: TGCAGTGCTAGCGCCCGAAGGTCCTACAATGAG. It yields the protein CSASARRSYNE. The CDR3 in its entirety is CSASARRSYNEQFF. The V gene is TRBV20-1, the J gene TRBJ2-1; D call uncertain. The read finishes 3 residues shy of the CDR3 end, and the germline J gene is used to complete it. Trimming stripped 3 bases from V and 1 base from J, with 10 bases between. Germline CDR1 reads DFQATT; CDR2 reads SNEGSKA (reference sequence). This CDR3 is built from 14 residues.

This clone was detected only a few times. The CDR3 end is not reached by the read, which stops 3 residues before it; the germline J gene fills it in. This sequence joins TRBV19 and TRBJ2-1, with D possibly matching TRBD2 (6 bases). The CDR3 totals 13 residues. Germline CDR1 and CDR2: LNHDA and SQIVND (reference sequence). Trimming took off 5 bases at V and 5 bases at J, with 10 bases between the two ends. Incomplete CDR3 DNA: TGTGCCAGTAGTGTGGGACTTAACAATGAG. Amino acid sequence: CASSVGLNNE. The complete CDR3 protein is CASSVGLNNEQFF. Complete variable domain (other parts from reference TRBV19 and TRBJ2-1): DGGITQSPKYLFRKEGQNVTLSCEQNLNHDAMYWYRQDPGQGLRLIYYSQIVNDFQKGDIAEGYSVSREKKESFPLTVTSAQKNPTAFYLCASSVGLNNEQFFGPGTRLTVL.

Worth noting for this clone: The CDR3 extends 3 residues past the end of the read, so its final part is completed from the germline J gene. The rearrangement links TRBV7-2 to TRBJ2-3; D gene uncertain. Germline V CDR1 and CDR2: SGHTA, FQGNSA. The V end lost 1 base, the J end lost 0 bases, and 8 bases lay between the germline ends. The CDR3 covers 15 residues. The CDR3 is CASSLVSVSTDTQYF. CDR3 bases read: TGTGCCAGCAGCTTAGTATCAGTTAGCACAGATACG.

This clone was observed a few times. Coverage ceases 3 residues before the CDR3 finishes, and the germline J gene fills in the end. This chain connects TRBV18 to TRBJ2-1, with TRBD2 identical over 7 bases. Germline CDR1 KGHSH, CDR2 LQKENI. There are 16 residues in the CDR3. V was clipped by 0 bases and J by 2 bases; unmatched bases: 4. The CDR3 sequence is CASSPPWRETYNEQFF. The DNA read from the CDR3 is TGTGCCAGCTCACCACCATGGCGGGAGACCTACAATGAG.

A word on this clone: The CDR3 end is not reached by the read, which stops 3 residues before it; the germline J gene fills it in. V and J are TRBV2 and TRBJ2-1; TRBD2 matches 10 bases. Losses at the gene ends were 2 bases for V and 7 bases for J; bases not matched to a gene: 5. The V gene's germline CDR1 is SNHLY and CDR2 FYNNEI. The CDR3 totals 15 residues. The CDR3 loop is CASSERASGSNEQFF. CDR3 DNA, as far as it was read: TGTGCCAGCAGTGAAAGGGCTAGCGGGAGTAATGAG. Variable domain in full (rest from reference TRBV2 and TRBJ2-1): EPEVTQTPSHQVTQMGQEVILRCVPISNHLYFYWYRQILGQKVEFLVSFYNNEISEKSEIFDDQFSVERPDGSNFTLKIRSTKLEDSAMYFCASSERASGSNEQFFGPGTRLTVL.

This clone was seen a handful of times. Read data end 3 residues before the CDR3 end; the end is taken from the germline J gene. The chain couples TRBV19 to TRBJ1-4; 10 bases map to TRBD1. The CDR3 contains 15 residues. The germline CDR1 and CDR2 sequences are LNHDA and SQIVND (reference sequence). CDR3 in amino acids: CASSLTTGGLRKLFF. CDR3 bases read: TGTGCCAGTAGTTTAACGACAGGGGGCTTGCGGAAA.

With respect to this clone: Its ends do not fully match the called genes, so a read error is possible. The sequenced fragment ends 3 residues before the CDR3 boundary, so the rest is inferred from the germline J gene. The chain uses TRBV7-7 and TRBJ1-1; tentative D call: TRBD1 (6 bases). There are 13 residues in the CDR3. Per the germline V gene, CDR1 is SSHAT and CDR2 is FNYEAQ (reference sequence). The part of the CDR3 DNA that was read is TGTGCTAGCAGTCGACAGGAGAACACTGAA. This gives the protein CASSRQENTE. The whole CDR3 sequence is CASSRQENTEAFF.

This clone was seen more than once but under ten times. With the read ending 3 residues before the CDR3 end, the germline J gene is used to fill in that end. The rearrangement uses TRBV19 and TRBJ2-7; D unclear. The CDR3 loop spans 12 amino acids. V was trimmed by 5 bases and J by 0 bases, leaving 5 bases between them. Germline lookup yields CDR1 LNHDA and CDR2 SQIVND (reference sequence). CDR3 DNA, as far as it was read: TGTGCCAGTAGTCCGGGCTCCTACGAG. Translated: CASSPGSYE. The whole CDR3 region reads CASSPGSYEQYF.

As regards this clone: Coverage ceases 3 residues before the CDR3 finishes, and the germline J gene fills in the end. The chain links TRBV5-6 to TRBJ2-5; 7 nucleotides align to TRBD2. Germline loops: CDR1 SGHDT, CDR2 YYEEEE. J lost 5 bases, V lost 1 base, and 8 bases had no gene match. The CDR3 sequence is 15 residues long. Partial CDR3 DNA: TGTGCCAGCAGCTTGCCCCTAGCGGCAGAGGAGACC. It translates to CASSLPLAAEET. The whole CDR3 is CASSLPLAAEETQYF.

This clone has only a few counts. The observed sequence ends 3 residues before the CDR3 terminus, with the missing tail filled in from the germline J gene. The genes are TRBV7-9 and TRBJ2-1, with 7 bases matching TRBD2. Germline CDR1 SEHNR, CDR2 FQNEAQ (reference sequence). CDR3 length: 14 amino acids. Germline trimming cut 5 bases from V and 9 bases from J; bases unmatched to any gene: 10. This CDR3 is CASSPGLPTPEQFF. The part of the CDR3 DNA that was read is TGTGCCAGCAGCCCGGGACTACCCACCCCTGAG.

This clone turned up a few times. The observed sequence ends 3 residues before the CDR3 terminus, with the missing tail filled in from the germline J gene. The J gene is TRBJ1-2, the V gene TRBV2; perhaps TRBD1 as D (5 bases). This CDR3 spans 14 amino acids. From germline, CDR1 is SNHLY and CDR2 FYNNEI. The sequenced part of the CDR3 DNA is TGTGCCAGCAGTAGGGGCCGGCAGGGCCGCGGC. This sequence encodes CASSRGRQGRG. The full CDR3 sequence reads CASSRGRQGRGYTF.

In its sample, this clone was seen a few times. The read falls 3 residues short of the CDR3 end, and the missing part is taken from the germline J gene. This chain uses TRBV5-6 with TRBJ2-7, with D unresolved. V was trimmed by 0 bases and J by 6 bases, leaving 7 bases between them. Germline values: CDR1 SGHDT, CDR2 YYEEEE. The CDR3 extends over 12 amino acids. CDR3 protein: CASSLGAGEQYF. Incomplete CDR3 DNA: TGTGCCAGCAGCTTGGGGGCCGGCGAG.

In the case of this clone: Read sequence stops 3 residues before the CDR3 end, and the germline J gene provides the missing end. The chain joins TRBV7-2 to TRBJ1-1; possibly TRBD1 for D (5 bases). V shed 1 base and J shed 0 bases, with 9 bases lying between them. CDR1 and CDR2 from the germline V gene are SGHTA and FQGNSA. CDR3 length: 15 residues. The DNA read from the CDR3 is TGTGCCAGCAGCTTAGGCTCAGGGATGAACACTGAA. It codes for CASSLGSGMNTE. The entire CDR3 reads CASSLGSGMNTEAFF.

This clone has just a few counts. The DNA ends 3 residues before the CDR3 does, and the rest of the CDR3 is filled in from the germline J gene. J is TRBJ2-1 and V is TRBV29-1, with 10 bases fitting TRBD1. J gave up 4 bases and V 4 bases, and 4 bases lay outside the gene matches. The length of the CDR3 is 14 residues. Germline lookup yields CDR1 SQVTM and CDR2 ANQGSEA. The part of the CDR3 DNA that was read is TGCAGCGTTGCCACGGGACAGGGGTACAATGAG. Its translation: CSVATGQGYNE. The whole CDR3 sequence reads CSVATGQGYNEQFF.

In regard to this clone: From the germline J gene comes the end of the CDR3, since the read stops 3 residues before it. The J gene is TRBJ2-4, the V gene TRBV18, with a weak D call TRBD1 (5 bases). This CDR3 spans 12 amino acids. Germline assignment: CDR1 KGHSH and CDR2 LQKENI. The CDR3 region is CASSSTSGSQYF. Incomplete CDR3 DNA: TGTGCCAGCTCATCTACATCAGGGTCT.

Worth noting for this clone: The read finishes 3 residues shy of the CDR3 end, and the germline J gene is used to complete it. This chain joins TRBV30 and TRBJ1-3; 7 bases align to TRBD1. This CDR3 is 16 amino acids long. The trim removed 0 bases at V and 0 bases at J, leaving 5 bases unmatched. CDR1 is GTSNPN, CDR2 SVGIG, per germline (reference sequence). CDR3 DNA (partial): TGTGCCTGGAGTGTCGGACAGGTAACCTCTGGAAACACC. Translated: CAWSVGQVTSGNT. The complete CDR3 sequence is CAWSVGQVTSGNTIYF.

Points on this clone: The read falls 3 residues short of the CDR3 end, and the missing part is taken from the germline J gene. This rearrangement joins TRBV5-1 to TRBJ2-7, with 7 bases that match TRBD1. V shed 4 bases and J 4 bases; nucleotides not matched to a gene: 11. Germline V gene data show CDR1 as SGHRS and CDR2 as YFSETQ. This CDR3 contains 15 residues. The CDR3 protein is CASSPSQGIIYEQYF. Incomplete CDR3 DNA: TGCGCCAGCAGCCCTTCACAGGGGATCATTTACGAG.

The CDR3 bases that were read are TGTGCCTGGAGTGTATTGGGCAACGGGGAG. Translated, it gives CAWSVLGNGE. In full, the CDR3 is CAWSVLGNGELFF. The chain employs TRBV30 and TRBJ2-2; D gene uncertain. The CDR3 is cut off 3 residues early in the read; its end comes from the germline J gene. V lost 0 bases to trimming and J lost 7 bases, with 9 bases between them. The CDR3 covers 13 residues. CDR1 is GTSNPN, CDR2 SVGIG, per germline (reference sequence).

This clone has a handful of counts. CDR3 bases read: TGTGCCAGCAGCTTACCGGGACAGGGGAACCCC. This sequence encodes CASSLPGQGNP. From start to end, the CDR3 is CASSLPGQGNPQHF. J is TRBJ1-5 and V is TRBV7-9; 10 bases agree with TRBD1. The read finishes 3 residues shy of the CDR3 end, and the germline J gene is used to complete it. CDR3 size: 14 residues. Germline assignment: CDR1 SEHNR and CDR2 FQNEAQ (reference sequence).

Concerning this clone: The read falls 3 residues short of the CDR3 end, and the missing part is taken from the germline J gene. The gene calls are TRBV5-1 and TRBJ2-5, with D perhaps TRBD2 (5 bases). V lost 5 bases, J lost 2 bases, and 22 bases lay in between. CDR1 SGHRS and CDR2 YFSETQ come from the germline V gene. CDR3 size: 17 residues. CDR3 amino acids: CASRRIGVPRGQETQYF. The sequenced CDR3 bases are TGCGCCAGCAGGAGGATCGGGGTTCCAAGAGGGCAAGAGACC.

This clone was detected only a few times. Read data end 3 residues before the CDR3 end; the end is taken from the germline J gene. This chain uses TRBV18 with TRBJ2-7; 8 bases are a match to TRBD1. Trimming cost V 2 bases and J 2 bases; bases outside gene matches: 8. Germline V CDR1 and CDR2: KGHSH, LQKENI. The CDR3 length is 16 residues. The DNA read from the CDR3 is TGTGCCAGCTCACCAACTTCCGGGACAGGAGCCTACGAG. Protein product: CASSPTSGTGAYE. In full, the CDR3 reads CASSPTSGTGAYEQYF.

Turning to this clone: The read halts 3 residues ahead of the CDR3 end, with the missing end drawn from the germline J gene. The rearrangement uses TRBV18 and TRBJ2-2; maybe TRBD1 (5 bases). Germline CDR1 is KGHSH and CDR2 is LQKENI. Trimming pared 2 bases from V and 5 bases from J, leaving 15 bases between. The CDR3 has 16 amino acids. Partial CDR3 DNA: TGTGCCAGCTCACCAAGGAGTTTTGGGGCTACCGGGGAG. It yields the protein CASSPRSFGATGE. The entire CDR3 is CASSPRSFGATGELFF.

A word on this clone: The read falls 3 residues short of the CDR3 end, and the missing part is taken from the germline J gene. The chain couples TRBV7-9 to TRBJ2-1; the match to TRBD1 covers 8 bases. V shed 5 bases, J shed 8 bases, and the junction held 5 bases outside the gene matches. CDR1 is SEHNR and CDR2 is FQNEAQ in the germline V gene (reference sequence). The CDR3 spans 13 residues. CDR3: CASSLDRGDEQFF. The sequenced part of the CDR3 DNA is TGTGCCAGCAGCCTAGACAGGGGCGATGAG.

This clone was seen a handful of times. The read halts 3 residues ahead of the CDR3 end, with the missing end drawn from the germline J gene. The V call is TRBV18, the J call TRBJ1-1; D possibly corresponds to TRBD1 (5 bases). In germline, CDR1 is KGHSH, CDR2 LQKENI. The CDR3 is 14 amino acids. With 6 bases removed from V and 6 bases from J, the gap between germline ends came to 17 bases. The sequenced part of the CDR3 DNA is TGTGCCAGCTCTGCCATGCAGGGTCTTTCTGAA. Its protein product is CASSAMQGLSE. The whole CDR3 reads CASSAMQGLSEAFF. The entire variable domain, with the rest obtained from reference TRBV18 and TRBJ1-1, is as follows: NAGVMQNPRHLVRRRGQEARLRCSPMKGHSHVYWYRQLPEEGLKFMVYLQKENIIDESGMPKERFSAEFPKEGPSILRIQQVVRGDSAAYFCASSAMQGLSEAFFGQGTRLTVV.

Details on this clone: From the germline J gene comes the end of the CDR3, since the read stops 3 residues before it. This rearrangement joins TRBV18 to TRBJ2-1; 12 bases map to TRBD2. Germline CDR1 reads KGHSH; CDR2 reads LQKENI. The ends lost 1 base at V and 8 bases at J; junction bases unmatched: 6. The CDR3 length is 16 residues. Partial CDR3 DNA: TGTGCCAGCTCACCACGGACTAGCGGGATCGTAGATGAG. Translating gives CASSPRTSGIVDE. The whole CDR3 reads CASSPRTSGIVDEQFF.

The part of the CDR3 DNA that was read is TGTGCCAGCAGCTTAAGGGGGAGCCTCTCCTACGAG. Protein: CASSLRGSLSYE. The whole CDR3 is CASSLRGSLSYEQYF. The chain recombines TRBV7-2 with TRBJ2-7, with D possibly being TRBD1 (6 bases). The read ends 3 residues shy of where the CDR3 ends; the end is completed using the germline J gene. Germline-derived CDR1 and CDR2 are SGHTA and FQGNSA. V was pared by 2 bases and J by 0 bases, with 11 bases between. The CDR3 runs to 15 residues.

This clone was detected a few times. The sequenced part of the CDR3 DNA is TGTGCCTGGAGTCTCGACACATCCGTCTCTGGGGCCAACGTC. Translation gives CAWSLDTSVSGANV. The entire CDR3 reads CAWSLDTSVSGANVLTF. The V call is TRBV30, the J call TRBJ2-6; no firm D call. The read halts 3 residues ahead of the CDR3 end, with the missing end drawn from the germline J gene. This CDR3 contains 17 residues. V lost 2 bases and J lost 0, with 14 bases in between. The germline CDR1 and CDR2 sequences are GTSNPN and SVGIG (reference sequence).

The part of the CDR3 DNA that was read is TGTGCCAGCAGCGGACAGGGGGCCAATTCACCC. Its translation is CASSGQGANSP. The entire CDR3 is CASSGQGANSPLHF. This sequence joins TRBV2 and TRBJ1-6; TRBD1 matches at 11 bases. The read ends 3 residues early relative to the CDR3; the germline J gene fills the gap. Trimming cost V 6 bases and J 7 bases; bases outside gene matches: 2. The CDR3 is 14 amino acids. Germline V lookup: CDR1 SNHLY, CDR2 FYNNEI.

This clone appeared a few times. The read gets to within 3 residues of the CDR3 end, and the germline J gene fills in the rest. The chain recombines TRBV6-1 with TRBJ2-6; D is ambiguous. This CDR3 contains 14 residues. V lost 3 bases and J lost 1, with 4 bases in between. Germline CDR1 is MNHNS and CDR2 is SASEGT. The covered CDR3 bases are TGTGCCAGCAGTGATCTATCTGGGGCCAACGTC. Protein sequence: CASSDLSGANV. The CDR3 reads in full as CASSDLSGANVLTF.

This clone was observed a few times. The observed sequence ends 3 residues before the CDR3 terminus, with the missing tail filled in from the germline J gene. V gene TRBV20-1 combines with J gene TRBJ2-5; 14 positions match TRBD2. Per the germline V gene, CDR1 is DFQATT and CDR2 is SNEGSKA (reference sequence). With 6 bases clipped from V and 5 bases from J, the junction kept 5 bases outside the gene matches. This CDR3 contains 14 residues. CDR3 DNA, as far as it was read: TGCAGTGCACGGACTAGCGGGAGGTCGGAGACC. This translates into CSARTSGRSET. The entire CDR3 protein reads CSARTSGRSETQYF.

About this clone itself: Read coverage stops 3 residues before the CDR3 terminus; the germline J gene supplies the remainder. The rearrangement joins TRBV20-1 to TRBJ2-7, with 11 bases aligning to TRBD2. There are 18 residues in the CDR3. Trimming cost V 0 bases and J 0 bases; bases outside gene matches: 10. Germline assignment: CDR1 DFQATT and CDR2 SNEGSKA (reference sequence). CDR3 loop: CSARDFLTSGISSYEQYF. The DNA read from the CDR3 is TGCAGTGCTAGAGATTTTCTGACTAGCGGGATTAGCTCCTACGAG.